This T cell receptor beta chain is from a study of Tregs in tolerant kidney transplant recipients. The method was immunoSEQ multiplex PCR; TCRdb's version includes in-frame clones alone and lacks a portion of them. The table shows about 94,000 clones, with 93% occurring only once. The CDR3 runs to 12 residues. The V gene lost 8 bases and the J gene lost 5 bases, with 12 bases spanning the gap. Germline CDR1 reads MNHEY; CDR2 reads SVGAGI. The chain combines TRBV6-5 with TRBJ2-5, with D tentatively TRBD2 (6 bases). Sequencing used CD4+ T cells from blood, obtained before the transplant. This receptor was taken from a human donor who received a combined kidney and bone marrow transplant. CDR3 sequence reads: CASWGVGETQYF. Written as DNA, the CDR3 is TGTGCCAGCTGGGGGGTTGGGGAGACCCAGTACTTC.